Listed below are T cell receptor beta chains from one sample, sequenced in a study of T-cell reconstitution after alpha-beta-depleted transplantation in children. TCRdb re-analysed the PCR reads in MiXCR, keeping a single row per CDR3 protein. The data contain approximately 490,000 distinct CDR3 sequences, approximately 12% of them seen just once; the ten biggest clones take up more than 5.5%. Sequenced here: PBMCs from the stem cell graft donor, sampled from the stem cell graft. All receptors derive from a human donor who donated a stem cell graft to a child with combined immunodeficiency. CDR3s include the opening cysteine and the closing phenylalanine or tryptophan. A D gene is named only where the DNA matches it firmly. A row's size may be missing; if present it is once, few, many or a size class.

-	TRBV28	TRBJ2-7	few	TGTGCCATTGGGACGCCTCCCTACGAGCAGTACTTC	CAIGTPPYEQYF
-	TRBV21-1	TRBJ2-3	-	TGTGCCAGCAGCAGCCCCAGGGTAATTGAGCGGGAGTGCACAGATACGCAGTATTTT	CASSSPRVIERECTDTQYF
-	TRBV11-2	TRBJ2-1	few	TGTGCCAGCAGCCCCCCTACAGGGAGAGGTAGTGAGCAGTTCTTC	CASSPPTGRGSEQFF
-	TRBV12-3/TRBV12-4	TRBJ2-2	few	TGTGCCAGCAGTGACTGGGGACTGCCCGGCGGGGAGCTGTTTTTT	CASSDWGLPGGELFF
-	TRBV5-1	TRBJ2-5	-	TGCGCCAGCAGGGGTGTGGGGTTTGTACCCCAAGAGACCCAGTACTTC	CASRGVGFVPQETQYF
-	TRBV4-2	TRBJ2-3	many	TGTGCCAGCAGCCACCAGCGGGCAGATACGCAGTATTTT	CASSHQRADTQYF
-	TRBV18	TRBJ1-6	many	TGTGCCAGCTCACCAATGGAGGGCGCCGATAATTCACCCCTCCACTTT	CASSPMEGADNSPLHF
TRBD2	TRBV7-3	TRBJ2-1	many	TGTGCCAGCAGCCCCAAAACTAGCGGGGATTACAATGAGCAGTTCTTC	CASSPKTSGDYNEQFF
-	TRBV12-3/TRBV12-4	TRBJ2-5	many	TGTGCCAGCAGTTTAATGGGTATGCCAGAGACCCAGTACTTC	CASSLMGMPETQYF
TRBD2	TRBV7-2	TRBJ2-1	few	TGTGCCAGCAGCTCCGGGGGCGGGAGGGGGAATGAGCAGTTCTTC	CASSSGGGRGNEQFF
TRBD2	TRBV11-2	TRBJ2-1	-	TGTGCCAGCAGAATAGCGGGGGGGCCTATCGATGAGCAGTTCTTC	CASRIAGGPIDEQFF
-	TRBV2	TRBJ2-6	many	TGTGCCAGCAGTGTTCAACTTGGGGCCAACGTCCTGACTTTC	CASSVQLGANVLTF
-	TRBV12-3/TRBV12-4	TRBJ2-7	many	TGTGCCAGCAGTCCCACATACCAGGGGGAGGTGGACGAGCAGTACTTC	CASSPTYQGEVDEQYF
-	TRBV6-2/TRBV6-3	TRBJ2-7	-	TGTGCCAGCAGTTACTCGACGGCCAGCAACTACGAGCAGTACTTC	CASSYSTASNYEQYF
TRBD2	TRBV10-3	TRBJ2-7	many	TGTGCCATCAGTGACTTAGCGGGGGAGTCGGGGTACGAGCAGTACTTC	CAISDLAGESGYEQYF
TRBD1	TRBV28	TRBJ2-7	many	TGTGCCAGCAGTCCCACCGGGACAGGGGGCGCCTACGAGCAGTACTTC	CASSPTGTGGAYEQYF
-	TRBV30	TRBJ2-6	few	TGTGCCTGGAGTGTGGGACGTAGGATCTCTGGGGCCAACGTCCTGACTTTC	CAWSVGRRISGANVLTF
-	TRBV4-1	TRBJ2-5	few	TGCGCCAGCAGCCCCGGGACCAAGGGGGAGACCCAGTACTTC	CASSPGTKGETQYF
-	TRBV7-9	TRBJ2-5	many	TGTGCCAGCAGCTTTTATGACCCTTCGGAGACCCAGTACTTC	CASSFYDPSETQYF
-	TRBV20-1	TRBJ1-6	many	TGCAGTGCTAGCCCTGGAAGTGGGGCCGATAATTCACCCCTCCACTTT	CSASPGSGADNSPLHF
-	TRBV6-6	TRBJ2-7	many	TGTGCCAGCAGTCGACCAGGTTACGAGCAGTACTTC	CASSRPGYEQYF
-	TRBV24-1	TRBJ2-3	-	TGTGCCACCAGGGGAGGTGGGGGCCTCACAGATACGCAGTATTTT	CATRGGGGLTDTQYF
TRBD2	TRBV7-2	TRBJ2-7	many	TGTGCCAGCAGCACACGAGCGGGGGCGATCTACGAGCAGTACTTC	CASSTRAGAIYEQYF
TRBD2	TRBV2	TRBJ2-3	-	TGTGCCAGCAGTGAAAGCGCTAGCGGGAGGGGCACAGATACGCAGTATTTT	CASSESASGRGTDTQYF
TRBD2	TRBV9	TRBJ2-1	many	TGTGCCAGCAGCGTAGGTGGCGGGAGACAAAATGAGCAGTTCTTC	CASSVGGGRQNEQFF
-	TRBV20-1	TRBJ1-6	few	TGCAGTGCTAGAAAGGACGGCAACTATAATTCACCCCTCCACTTT	CSARKDGNYNSPLHF
-	TRBV12-3/TRBV12-4	TRBJ2-4	few	TGTGCCAGCCGAACAGGGTTCCAAAACATTCAGTACTTC	CASRTGFQNIQYF
-	TRBV7-9	TRBJ2-7	few	TGTGCCAGCAGCCCGCAACCTATTCTCTACGAGCAGTACTTC	CASSPQPILYEQYF
-	TRBV5-1	TRBJ2-5	many	TGCGCCAGCAGCCCCGGCTCCAACCAAGAGACCCAGTACTTC	CASSPGSNQETQYF
-	TRBV7-2	TRBJ2-1	-	TGTGCCAGCAGCTTAGTGGGGGCAGTTTACAATGAGCAGTTCTTC	CASSLVGAVYNEQFF
TRBD1	TRBV28	TRBJ2-1	-	TGTGCCAGCAGTACGAATACCGGACAGGGGGCCTACAATGAGCAGTTCTTC	CASSTNTGQGAYNEQFF
TRBD2	TRBV6-1	TRBJ2-1	few	TGTGCCAGCAACGGACTAGCGAACCTCTTCAATGAGCAGTTCTTC	CASNGLANLFNEQFF
-	TRBV11-2	TRBJ2-1	-	TGTGCCAGCAGCTCGTTGGCGGGACAGCCCTACAATGAGCAGTTCTTC	CASSSLAGQPYNEQFF
-	TRBV5-4	TRBJ2-1	-	TGTGCCAGCAGCTGGACCCGGGGGGCGGGCGATGAGCAGTTCTTC	CASSWTRGAGDEQFF
TRBD2	TRBV5-1	TRBJ2-1	few	TGCGCCAGCAGCTTTGCGGGAGGGTTTTACAATGAGCAGTTCTTC	CASSFAGGFYNEQFF
TRBD2	TRBV12-3/TRBV12-4	TRBJ2-1	-	TGTGCCAGCAGTTTTAGCGGGTTGGCGGATGAGCAGTTCTTC	CASSFSGLADEQFF
-	TRBV2	TRBJ2-7	few	TGTGCCAGCAGCAATTTTCCGGGACATCCTAGGTGGGAGCAGTACTTC	CASSNFPGHPRWEQYF
-	TRBV7-9	TRBJ2-4	few	TGTGCCAGCAGCGGAGCCAAAAACATTCAGTACTTC	CASSGAKNIQYF
TRBD1	TRBV27	TRBJ1-2	-	TGTGCCAGCAGGCCTATCCTACAGGGGAAGAACTATGGCTACACCTTC	CASRPILQGKNYGYTF
TRBD1	TRBV6-5	TRBJ2-7	many	TGTGCCAGCAGTAGGACAGGGGATGAGCAGTACTTC	CASSRTGDEQYF
TRBD1	TRBV7-3	TRBJ2-1	many	TGTGCCAGCAGCCCAAGACAGGGGCTTTACAATGAGCAGTTCTTC	CASSPRQGLYNEQFF
-	TRBV5-1	TRBJ2-5	few	TGCGCCAGCAGCTTGGCCGAAGCTCAAGAGACCCAGTACTTC	CASSLAEAQETQYF
TRBD2	TRBV6-2/TRBV6-3	TRBJ2-3	-	TGTGCCAGCAGTGGACTAGCGGCGACCACTAGCACAGATACGCAGTATTTT	CASSGLAATTSTDTQYF
-	TRBV6-1	TRBJ2-3	few	TGTGCCAGCAGTGAATCGTTGTCAGGCGAAGATACGCAGTATTTT	CASSESLSGEDTQYF
TRBD2	TRBV7-3	TRBJ2-2	-	TGTGCCAGCAGCAAGCATAGCGGGAGTAAGGCCTTCGGGGAGCTGTTTTTT	CASSKHSGSKAFGELFF
TRBD1	TRBV5-5	TRBJ2-1	few	TGTGCCAGCAGCGTGGGACAGGCTGTCGTCTACAATGAGCAGTTCTTC	CASSVGQAVVYNEQFF
TRBD1	TRBV6-2/TRBV6-3	TRBJ2-7	many	TGTGCCAGCAGTCTCCGGGACAGGGGGCGGTACGAGCAGTACTTC	CASSLRDRGRYEQYF
-	TRBV20-1	TRBJ1-5	-	TGCAGTGCTAGAAAGGGCGGGAATGATTATCAGCCCCAGCATTTT	CSARKGGNDYQPQHF
-	TRBV20-1	TRBJ1-6	-	TGCAGTGCCCCCTTTGGGGCCTCGCCCGGTAATTCACCCCTCCACTTT	CSAPFGASPGNSPLHF
-	TRBV29-1	TRBJ1-1	few	TGCAGCGTTGGATCGGGGGGGAACACTGAAGCTTTCTTT	CSVGSGGNTEAFF
TRBD2	TRBV9	TRBJ2-1	-	TGTGCCAGCAGCTCTAGCGGGAGACCCTACAATGAGCAGTTCTTC	CASSSSGRPYNEQFF
TRBD2	TRBV9	TRBJ2-1	many	TGTGCCAGCAGCGGGTCCGGGACTATTTACAATGAGCAGTTCTTC	CASSGSGTIYNEQFF
-	TRBV27	TRBJ2-1	-	TGTGCCAGCAGTCAAAGGACAGTTTACAATGAGCAGTTCTTC	CASSQRTVYNEQFF